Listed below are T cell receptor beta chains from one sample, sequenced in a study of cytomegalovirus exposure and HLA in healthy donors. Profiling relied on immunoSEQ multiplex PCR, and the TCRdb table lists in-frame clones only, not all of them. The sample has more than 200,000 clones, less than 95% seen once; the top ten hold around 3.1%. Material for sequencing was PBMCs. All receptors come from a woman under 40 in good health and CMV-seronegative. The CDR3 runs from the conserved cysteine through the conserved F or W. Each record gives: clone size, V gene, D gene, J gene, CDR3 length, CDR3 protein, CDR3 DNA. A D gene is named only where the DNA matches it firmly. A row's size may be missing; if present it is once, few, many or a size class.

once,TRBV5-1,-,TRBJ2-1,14,CASRTGNSYNEQFF,TGCGCCAGCAGAACGGGCAACTCCTACAATGAGCAGTTCTTC
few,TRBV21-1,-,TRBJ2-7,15,CASSKPTGDLDEQYF,TGTGCCAGCAGCAAACCCACAGGGGACTTGGACGAGCAGTACTTC
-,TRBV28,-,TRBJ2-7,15,CASSLYLLRDYEQYF,TGTGCCAGCAGTTTATATCTTCTACGGGACTACGAGCAGTACTTC
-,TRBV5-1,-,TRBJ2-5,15,CASSLGGVTLETQYF,TGCGCCAGCAGCTTAGGCGGGGTGACCTTAGAGACCCAGTACTTC
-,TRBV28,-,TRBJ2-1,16,CASSSRVVSGYNEQFF,TGTGCCAGCAGCAGTCGGGTGGTTAGTGGTTACAATGAGCAGTTCTTC
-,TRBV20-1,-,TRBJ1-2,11,CSALPPGGYTF,TGCAGTGCTCTCCCACCGGGTGGCTACACCTTC
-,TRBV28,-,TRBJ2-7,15,CASSSRGVPLPEQYF,TGTGCCAGCAGTTCAAGAGGAGTTCCACTCCCCGAGCAGTACTTC
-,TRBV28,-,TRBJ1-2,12,CASIGVGYGYTF,TGTGCCAGCATCGGGGTTGGCTATGGCTACACCTTC
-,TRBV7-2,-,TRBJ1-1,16,CASSLIPGTPNTEAFF,TGTGCCAGCAGCTTGATTCCCGGGACGCCGAACACTGAAGCTTTCTTT
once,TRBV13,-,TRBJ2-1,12,CASSPGPGEQFF,TGTGCCAGCAGCCCTGGGCCTGGGGAGCAGTTCTTC
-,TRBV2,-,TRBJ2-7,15,CASSNTLASSYEQYF,TGTGCCAGCAGCAATACCCTAGCGAGCTCCTACGAGCAGTACTTC
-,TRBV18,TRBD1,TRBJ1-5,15,CASSLRQGVNQPQHF,TGTGCCAGCTCACTTCGACAGGGGGTAAATCAGCCCCAGCATTTT
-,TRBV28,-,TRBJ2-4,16,CASSGGRAMTKNIQYF,TGTGCCAGCAGTGGGGGGCGTGCTATGACCAAAAACATTCAGTACTTC
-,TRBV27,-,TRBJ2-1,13,CASSLSGPGEQFF,TGTGCCAGCAGTTTATCGGGGCCGGGTGAGCAGTTCTTC
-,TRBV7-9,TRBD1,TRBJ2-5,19,CASSLDGQVPGQIRETQYF,TGTGCCAGCAGCTTAGATGGACAGGTACCGGGGCAGATCCGAGAGACCCAGTACTTC
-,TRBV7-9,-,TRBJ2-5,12,CASSLISETQYF,TGTGCCAGCAGCTTAATCTCGGAGACCCAGTACTTC
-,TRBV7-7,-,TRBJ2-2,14,CASSPDWNTGELFF,TGTGCCAGCAGCCCGGACTGGAACACCGGGGAGCTGTTTTTT
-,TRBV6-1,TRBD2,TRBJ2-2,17,CASSEAGLAGGTGELFF,TGTGCCAGCAGTGAAGCCGGTCTAGCGGGAGGCACCGGGGAGCTGTTTTTT
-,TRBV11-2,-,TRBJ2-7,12,CASSPDYDEQYF,TGTGCCAGCAGCCCCGACTATGACGAGCAGTACTTC
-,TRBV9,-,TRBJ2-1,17,CASNAGSGTPSYNEQFF,TGTGCCAGCAATGCTGGTTCCGGGACCCCTTCCTACAATGAGCAGTTCTTC
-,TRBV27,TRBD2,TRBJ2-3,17,CASTLVVAGGVADTQYF,TGTGCCAGCACGCTCGTGGTAGCGGGAGGGGTGGCAGATACGCAGTATTTT
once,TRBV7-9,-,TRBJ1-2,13,CASSLAGFYGYTF,TGTGCCAGCAGCTTAGCAGGGTTCTATGGCTACACCTTC
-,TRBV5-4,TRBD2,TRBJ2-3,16,CASSHAGLADTDTQYF,TGTGCCAGCAGTCATGCCGGGCTAGCGGACACAGATACGCAGTATTTT
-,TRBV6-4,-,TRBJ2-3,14,CASSGESGADTQYF,TGTGCCAGCAGTGGGGAGAGCGGCGCAGATACGCAGTATTTT
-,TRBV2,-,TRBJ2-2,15,CASSEGAINTGELFF,TGTGCCAGCAGTGAAGGCGCCATAAACACCGGGGAGCTGTTTTTT
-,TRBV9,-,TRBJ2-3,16,CASNEGAGQSSYTQYF,TGTGCCAGCAACGAAGGTGCGGGACAGAGTTCTTATACGCAGTATTTT